This T cell receptor beta chain was sequenced in a study of vaccination effects on CD4 cells after COVID-19. Study as a whole: Sampling occurred a median 72 days post second dose, range 14 to 241.

Concerning this clone itself: The antigen is undetermined.

In the ViraFEST assay, antigen-specific CD4+ clonotypes were identified by expansion after peptide-pool stimulation. After more than 9 days in culture, the CD4+ T cells were isolated. Vaccine administered to participants consisted of two doses of either BNT162b2 or mRNA-1273. Vaccinees lacked prior SARS-CoV-2 infection and tested negative for nucleocapsid antibodies. On days 3 and 7, fresh IL-2 medium replaced half the medium. Trimming left V 0 bases short and J 3 bases short, with 2 bases between. Germline V gene data show CDR1 as LGHNA and CDR2 as YSLEER. This CDR3 contains 12 residues. Points from the study as a whole: In vaccinees who were healthy, merely 1 out of 255 vaccine-induced clones cross-reacted with common cold coronaviruses.

The protocol was immunoSEQ multiplex PCR, while the TCRdb copy is restricted to in-frame clones and leaves out a portion. In the table there are tens of thousands of clones, around 73% of which are singletons. Sequencing was performed on CD4+ T cells from PBMCs cultured with HCoV-229E spike peptides, taken after COVID-19 vaccination. The clonotype comes from a human donor who received a COVID-19 vaccine. This chain uses TRBV4-3 with TRBJ1-2; D not resolved. This CDR3 is CASSQDYYGYTF. The CDR3 region has the DNA TGCGCCAGCAGCCAAGATTACTATGGCTACACCTTC.